The sequence of this T cell receptor (beta chain) was determined in a study of T cells after yellow fever vaccination. Study results and caveats: The CD4 compartment and the CD8 compartment contained a small share of clonotypes in common. The secondary response peaked faster, at day 5 versus 15, but was weaker.

CDR3 length: 16 residues. V shed 1 base and J 2 bases; nucleotides not matched to a gene: 7. The V gene's germline CDR1 is MGHRA and CDR2 YSYEKL. Making TCR cDNA involved 5'RACE template switching, which added UMIs and a universal primer site. TCRdb fed the 5' RACE reads into MiXCR, producing one record per CDR3 protein. The table has hundreds of thousands of distinct CDR3 sequences, 11% seen once. Ten or more counts support this clonotype. Antigen specificity is unknown. This chain connects TRBV4-1 to TRBJ2-5, with 7 bases that match TRBD1. The sample consisted of PBMCs, taken on the day of the first yellow fever vaccination. The receptor was isolated from a man between 18 and 35 years old who received the YFV17D yellow fever vaccine. The chain's CDR3 is CASSQGLTDRQETQYF. DNA of the CDR3: TGCGCCAGCAGCCAAGGCCTTACGGACAGGCAAGAGACCCAGTACTTC.